These 15 T cell receptor beta chains originate from one sample sequenced in a study of blood T cell repertoires in COVID-19. Measured with immunoSEQ multiplex PCR; TCRdb has only the in-frame clones, and not every one. The sample yields some 200,000 clones, roughly 82% seen once. Sequencing was performed on PBMCs or T cells enriched from blood (not recorded which). The receptors shown here come from a woman aged 60-75 years with acute COVID-19.

This chain uses TRBV2 with TRBJ2-2, with a possible D match to TRBD2 (5 bases). CDR3 length: 13 residues. Trimming shortened V by 4 bases and J by 5 bases, and 8 bases separated the two germline ends. Germline lookup yields CDR1 SNHLY and CDR2 FYNNEI. The CDR3 protein is CASSVRGTGELFF. The CDR3 nucleotides are TGTGCCAGCAGTGTCCGGGGAACCGGGGAGCTGTTTTTT.

This chain joins TRBV5-5 and TRBJ1-2, with 9 nucleotides matching TRBD1. The trim removed 4 bases at V and 3 bases at J, leaving 10 bases unmatched. Germline V CDR1 and CDR2: SGHKS, YYEKEE (reference sequence). The CDR3 loop spans 16 amino acids. The CDR3 nucleotides are TGTGCCAGCAGCGCTTCCGGGACAGGGAATGACTATGGCTACACCTTC. Its translation is CASSASGTGNDYGYTF. Looking up the rest from reference TRBV5-5 and TRBJ1-2 gives the full variable domain: DAGVTQSPTHLIKTRGQQVTLRCSPISGHKSVSWYQQVLGQGPQFIFQYYEKEERGRGNFPDRFSARQFPNYSSELNVNALLLGDSALYLCASSASGTGNDYGYTFGSGTRLTVV.

This chain joins TRBV6-1 and TRBJ1-6; D ambiguous. Germline lookup yields CDR1 MNHNS and CDR2 SASEGT. The CDR3 sequence is 19 residues long. Trimming took 0 bases from V and 0 from J, leaving 15 bases between them. The CDR3 nucleotides are TGTGCCAGCAGTGAAGCTACGGTAGGAAGGAGCTCCTATAATTCACCCCTCCACTTT. Its translation is CASSEATVGRSSYNSPLHF.

The chain recombines TRBV14 with TRBJ2-1, with TRBD2 as a possible D gene (5 bases). Germline CDR1 SGHDN, CDR2 FVKESK. The CDR3 extends over 15 amino acids. Trimming cost V 2 bases and J 13 bases, with 21 bases left between them. This CDR3 is CASSQSGTNLPQQFF. The CDR3 coding sequence is TGTGCCAGCAGCCAAAGCGGCACTAACCTGCCACAACAGTTCTTC.

CDR3 nucleotides: TGTGCCAGTAGTAATCGGCAGGGAAAGGAAAAACTGTTTTTT. It encodes CASSNRQGKEKLFF. The rearrangement links TRBV19 to TRBJ1-4; D may be TRBD1 (5 bases). Per the germline V gene, CDR1 is LNHDA and CDR2 is SQIVND (reference sequence). Trimming stripped 4 bases from V and 8 bases from J, with 14 bases between. The CDR3 totals 14 residues.

The chain couples TRBV2 to TRBJ2-1, with 8 nucleotides matching TRBD2. This CDR3 has 15 amino acids. Germline V gene lookup returns CDR1 SNHLY and CDR2 FYNNEI. V lost 7 bases to trimming and J lost 8 bases; unmatched junction nucleotides: 13. DNA for the CDR3: TGTGCCAGCACCGAAACGGGGGGGCCGGGCTATGAGCAGTTCTTC. Its translation: CASTETGGPGYEQFF.

This clone was detected once. The rearrangement joins TRBV19 to TRBJ2-5, with 8 bases fitting TRBD2. This CDR3 contains 13 residues. V was clipped by 5 bases and J by 5 bases; unmatched bases: 4. Germline assignment: CDR1 LNHDA and CDR2 SQIVND (reference sequence). DNA of the CDR3: TGTGCCAGTAGTTTCGGGACTAGTGAGACCCAGTACTTC. Amino acids: CASSFGTSETQYF.

The rearrangement joins TRBV5-1 to TRBJ1-2; D perhaps matches TRBD1 (5 bases). Germline assignment: CDR1 SGHRS and CDR2 YFSETQ. The V end lost 5 bases, the J end lost 4 bases, and 12 bases lay between the germline ends. The CDR3 runs to 13 residues. The DNA for the CDR3 is TGCGCCAGCAGAGTCGACAGCCTCTATGGCTACACCTTC. This sequence encodes CASRVDSLYGYTF. Variable domain in full (rest from reference TRBV5-1 and TRBJ1-2): KAGVTQTPRYLIKTRGQQVTLSCSPISGHRSVSWYQQTPGQGLQFLFEYFSETQRNKGNFPGRFSGRQFSNSRSEMNVSTLELGDSALYLCASRVDSLYGYTFGSGTRLTVV.

V usage is TRBV6-5 and J usage is TRBJ1-5, with D perhaps TRBD1 (6 bases). The V end lost 7 bases, the J end lost 3 bases, and 13 bases lay between the germline ends. The CDR3 totals 14 residues. Per germline, CDR1 MNHEY and CDR2 SVGAGI. For the CDR3, the DNA is TGTGCCAGCACTAACAGGGACCCCAATCAGCCCCAGCATTTT. Translation: CASTNRDPNQPQHF.

This chain uses TRBV18 with TRBJ1-3; D is ambiguous. V shed 2 bases and J shed 0 bases, with 8 bases lying between them. The CDR3 sequence is 15 residues long. Germline assignment: CDR1 KGHSH and CDR2 LQKENI. This CDR3 reads CASSPNGVSGNTIYF. CDR3 nucleotide sequence: TGTGCCAGCTCACCAAACGGAGTCTCTGGAAACACCATATATTTT.

Many counts were recorded for this clone. The rearrangement uses TRBV9 and TRBJ2-3; D perhaps matches TRBD2 (6 bases). The CDR3 totals 12 residues. With 3 bases removed from V and 5 bases from J, the gap between germline ends came to 7 bases. The germline V gene encodes CDR1 SGDLS and CDR2 YYNGEE. The CDR3, as DNA: TGTGCCAGCAGCGGACTAGAAGATACGCAGTATTTT. Translating it yields CASSGLEDTQYF.

In nucleotides, the CDR3 is TGTGCCACCAGCGGGACAGGGGAATCACCCCTCCACTTT. Amino acids: CATSGTGESPLHF. The chain employs TRBV15 and TRBJ1-6; TRBD1 matches 10 bases. The germline V gene encodes CDR1 LNHNV and CDR2 YYDKDF (reference sequence). The CDR3 has 13 residues. V lost 5 bases and J lost 10; bases outside the gene matches: 2.

The chain couples TRBV5-4 to TRBJ1-5; 7 nucleotides line up with TRBD1. V lost 3 bases to trimming and J lost 3 bases; unmatched junction nucleotides: 9. The CDR3 runs 16 residues. Germline assignment: CDR1 SGHNT and CDR2 YYREEE (reference sequence). CDR3 nucleotide sequence: TGTGCCAGCAGCTGGACCCGGACAGGCCTCAATCAGCCCCAGCATTTT. Translating gives CASSWTRTGLNQPQHF.

J is TRBJ2-7 and V is TRBV6-2 or TRBV6-3; possible D gene TRBD2, 6 bases. The CDR3 contains 16 residues. The ends were cut back, 0 bases at V and 3 bases at J, with 15 bases in the middle. The germline CDR1 and CDR2 sequences are MNHEY and SVGEGT. CDR3 loop: CASSYSNRDFDYEQYF. The DNA of the CDR3 is TGTGCCAGCAGTTACTCGAACCGGGACTTCGACTACGAGCAGTACTTC.

This clone was found once. This rearrangement joins TRBV4-3 to TRBJ2-7; 8 nucleotides line up with TRBD1. The germline V gene has CDR1 LGHNA and CDR2 YSLEER. Trimming removed 1 base from V and 3 bases from J; junction bases left unmatched: 5. CDR3 length equals 15 residues. The CDR3 region has the DNA TGCGCCAGCAGCCAAGGGACAGGGTTGGTCTACGAGCAGTACTTC. It codes for CASSQGTGLVYEQYF.